One and the same sample provided the 22 T cell receptor beta chains below, sequenced in a study of a mutant IDH1 vaccine in newly diagnosed glioma (dated by TCRdb to the early 2020s). Library preparation was by the immunoSEQ multiplex PCR assay. In TCRdb, the immuneACCESS table is reduced to in-frame sequences with V and J assigned. These tables do not hold every clone; where another copy was compared, an unresolved V gene accounts for under half, and the others remain unexplained. The sample yields approximately 79,000 clones; approximately 85% were counted once. The top ten hold 0.6% to 0.95% of the sample. These receptors have no identified antigens. In the paper's terms, the time point label means: week 23, last vaccination. Each vaccine dose, consisting of 300 ug of a 20-mer mutant IDH1 peptide in Montanide, was administered subcutaneously with topical imiquimod. Specimen: PBMCs, collected from a glioma patient whose treatment included an IDH1 peptide vaccine. Source of these receptors: a woman between 45 and 60 years old with glioma.

V gene TRBV16 combines with J gene TRBJ2-7, with D possibly TRBD2 on 6 matching bases. Germline-derived CDR1 and CDR2 are KGHSY and FQNENV. This CDR3 is built from 12 residues. V lost 6 bases and J lost 6, with 12 bases in between. The CDR3 DNA follows: TGTGCCAGCAGGCGGGACGGCTCCGAGCAGTACTTC. It translates to CASRRDGSEQYF.

V usage is TRBV7-9 and J usage is TRBJ2-1, with a weak D call TRBD2 (6 bases). The CDR3 runs to 15 residues. Germline lookup yields CDR1 SEHNR and CDR2 FQNEAQ (reference sequence). Between the trimmed V and J ends, which lost 5 bases and 4 bases, there was a span of 15 bases. CDR3 in DNA: TGTGCCAGCAGCCCGCGGGGTGAGCGGTACAATGAGCAGTTCTTC. It is translated as CASSPRGERYNEQFF.

This sequence joins TRBV10-3 and TRBJ2-1, with TRBD2 identical over 7 bases. V dropped 3 bases and J dropped 5; count of bases not matched to a gene: 4. The CDR3 consists of 14 residues. The germline V gene encodes CDR1 ENHRY and CDR2 SYGVKD. The CDR3 is CAISEGTKNNEQFF. The CDR3 nucleotides read TGTGCCATCAGTGAAGGGACTAAGAACAATGAGCAGTTCTTC.

V gene TRBV2 combines with J gene TRBJ1-2, with TRBD1 matching 7 bases. Germline V gene lookup returns CDR1 SNHLY and CDR2 FYNNEI. The CDR3 has 11 residues. V was pared by 10 bases and J by 5 bases, with 4 bases of the junction left unmatched. CDR3 protein: CANQGGYGYTF. In DNA, the CDR3 is TGTGCCAACCAGGGGGGATATGGCTACACCTTC.

The genes are TRBV9 and TRBJ1-2; D unclear. CDR3 size: 12 residues. CDR1 is SGDLS and CDR2 is YYNGEE in the germline V gene. V was trimmed by 1 base and J by 4 bases, leaving 5 bases between them. CDR3 sequence reads: CASSVQGYGYTF. CDR3 DNA sequence: TGTGCCAGCAGCGTACAAGGCTATGGCTACACCTTC. Filled out from reference TRBV9 and TRBJ1-2, the complete variable domain reads DSGVTQTPKHLITATGQRVTLRCSPRSGDLSVYWYQQSLDQGLQFLIQYYNGEERAKGNILERFSAQQFPDLHSELNLSSLELGDSALYFCASSVQGYGYTFGSGTRLTVV.

In DNA, the CDR3 is TGTGCCAGTAGTAACCGGGCCTTCTCCTACGAGCAGTACTTC. It translates to CASSNRAFSYEQYF. This chain uses TRBV19 with TRBJ2-7; no clear D. This CDR3 is 14 amino acids long. The V gene's germline CDR1 is LNHDA and CDR2 SQIVND (reference sequence). V dropped 4 bases and J dropped 0 bases, with 10 bases sitting between them.

The chain uses TRBV30 and TRBJ2-3; 7 bases align to TRBD2. The junction had 10 bases not matched to a gene; V was cut back by 3 bases and J by 4 bases. The CDR3 is 15 amino acids. Germline V gene lookup returns CDR1 GTSNPN and CDR2 SVGIG (reference sequence). The CDR3, as DNA: TGTGCCTGGAGCGAGGCGGGGGTGGACGCAGATACGCAGTATTTT. This codes for CAWSEAGVDADTQYF.

This rearrangement joins TRBV28 to TRBJ2-4; 9 positions agree with TRBD1. This CDR3 is 19 amino acids long. V trimming: 6 bases; J trimming: 2 bases; junction bases outside the gene matches: 17. CDR1 is MDHEN and CDR2 is SYDVKM in the germline V gene. This chain's CDR3 is CASSPPTFGGQGPKNIQYF. Written as DNA, the CDR3 is TGTGCCAGCAGCCCCCCCACCTTCGGGGGACAGGGACCCAAAAACATTCAGTACTTC.

The V and J genes are TRBV11-2 and TRBJ1-2; 7 bases agree with TRBD1. This CDR3 is built from 16 residues. V lost 4 bases and J lost 2; bases outside the gene matches: 10. The germline V gene has CDR1 SGHAT and CDR2 FQNNGV. CDR3 residues: CASSSPNRGSNYGYTF. In nucleotides, the CDR3 is TGTGCCAGCAGCTCCCCGAACAGGGGTTCGAACTATGGCTACACCTTC.

The CDR3 sequence is CASRRDNYEQYF. CDR3 bases: TGTGCCAGCAGGAGGGACAACTACGAGCAGTACTTC. The chain joins TRBV2 to TRBJ2-7; the D gene is possibly TRBD1 (6 bases). The germline V gene has CDR1 SNHLY and CDR2 FYNNEI. CDR3 length: 12 residues. The V and J ends lost 6 bases and 3 bases respectively, with 9 bases between them.

The chain couples TRBV9 to TRBJ2-7; 8 bases match TRBD1. Losses at the gene ends were 4 bases for V and 5 bases for J; bases not matched to a gene: 5. The germline V gene has CDR1 SGDLS and CDR2 YYNGEE. The CDR3 is 13 amino acids. CDR3 in amino acids: CASSPGQGHEQYF. In nucleotides, the CDR3 is TGTGCCAGCAGCCCTGGACAGGGTCACGAGCAGTACTTC.

This clone appeared a few times. This chain connects TRBV4-1 to TRBJ2-7; no clear D gene. Germline V gene data show CDR1 as MGHRA and CDR2 as YSYEKL. With 3 bases removed from V and 0 bases from J, the gap between germline ends came to 6 bases. This CDR3 is 13 amino acids long. CDR3 residues: CASSHTTSYEQYF. Written as DNA, the CDR3 is TGCGCCAGCAGCCATACTACCTCCTACGAGCAGTACTTC.

This chain connects TRBV6-5 to TRBJ1-1; a weak D match, TRBD1 (6 bases). The V end was cut by 7 bases, the J end by 3 bases, with 15 bases between. CDR1 is MNHEY, CDR2 SVGAGI, per germline. The CDR3 length is 14 residues. The CDR3: CASKNRVADTEAFF. The CDR3 region has the DNA TGTGCCAGCAAAAACAGGGTAGCGGACACTGAAGCTTTCTTT.

Points on this clone: The same CDR3 can be traced to other DNA sequences in this sample. The V call is TRBV28, the J call TRBJ2-7; the D is unclear. Trimming took off 3 bases at V and 4 bases at J, with 13 bases between the two ends. The germline V gene encodes CDR1 MDHEN and CDR2 SYDVKM. The CDR3 length is 14 residues. Here the CDR3 DNA reads TGTGCCAGCAGTTTGCACAGACCACCTTACGAGCAGTACTTC. Its protein is CASSLHRPPYEQYF. Looking up the rest from reference TRBV28 and TRBJ2-7 gives the full variable domain: DVKVTQSSRYLVKRTGEKVFLECVQDMDHENMFWYRQDPGLGLRLIYFSYDVKMKEKGDIPEGYSVSREKKERFSLILESASTNQTSMYLCASSLHRPPYEQYFGPGTRLTVT.

In this sample, this clone turned up once. This chain uses TRBV27 with TRBJ2-7; 9 positions agree with TRBD2. The ends lost 8 bases at V and 2 bases at J; junction bases unmatched: 19. This CDR3 is 18 amino acids long. Germline CDR1 is MNHEY and CDR2 is SMNVEV (reference sequence). The CDR3 DNA reads TGTGCCAGCGGAACCTTAGGGGTAGCGGGAGCCGCACCCTACGAGCAGTACTTC. This gives the protein CASGTLGVAGAAPYEQYF.

The chain carries TRBV6-5 and TRBJ1-1, with D perhaps matching TRBD1 (5 bases). V gave up 2 bases and J gave up 1 base, with 5 bases separating them. The CDR3 runs 13 residues. Germline lookup yields CDR1 MNHEY and CDR2 SVGAGI. The CDR3 DNA is TGTGCCAGCAGTTACGGGGGGAACACTGAAGCTTTCTTT. Translating gives CASSYGGNTEAFF.

This clone occurred a few times. Distinct nucleotide sequences in the sample also encode this CDR3. This sequence joins TRBV20-1 and TRBJ1-1; D is uncertain. Germline CDR1 DFQATT, CDR2 SNEGSKA (reference sequence). V gave up 0 bases and J gave up 8 bases, with 7 bases separating them. CDR3 length: 11 amino acids. Here the CDR3 DNA reads TGCAGTGCTAGAGACTCCCTAGAAGCTTTCTTT. Its translation is CSARDSLEAFF.

The chain recombines TRBV11-2 with TRBJ2-1; D is uncertain. CDR1 is SGHAT and CDR2 is FQNNGV in the germline V gene. The V end was cut by 0 bases, the J end by 12 bases, with 9 bases between. CDR3 length: 12 residues. The CDR3 nucleotides read TGTGCCAGCAGCTTAGATCAGGTCCTGCAGTTCTTC. Protein sequence: CASSLDQVLQFF.

The chain combines TRBV5-1 with TRBJ2-2; no clear D gene. CDR1 is SGHRS, CDR2 YFSETQ, per germline. Between the trimmed V and J ends, which lost 0 bases and 4 bases, there was a span of 7 bases. The CDR3 loop spans 14 amino acids. The CDR3, as DNA: TGCGCCAGCAGCTTGGACGGATTCACCGGGGAGCTGTTTTTT. This sequence encodes CASSLDGFTGELFF.

CDR3 sequence (DNA): TGCGCCAGCAGTGACTCTTCTAAACGTGATACGCAGTATTTT. As protein: CASSDSSKRDTQYF. V and J are TRBV10-2 and TRBJ2-3, with D unresolved. The length of the CDR3 is 14 residues. Germline-derived CDR1 and CDR2 are WSHSY and SAAADI. V was clipped by 3 bases and J by 6 bases, with 13 bases between them.

The chain couples TRBV5-6 to TRBJ2-2; 11 bases align to TRBD2. The CDR3 length is 15 residues. The V segment lost 3 bases and the J segment 4 bases; nucleotides outside the gene matches: 2. Germline V gene sequence: CDR1 SGHDT, CDR2 YYEEEE. The CDR3 coding sequence is TGTGCCAGCAGCTCTAGCGGGAGGCGCACCGGGGAGCTGTTTTTT. Its protein is CASSSSGRRTGELFF.

V gene TRBV9 combines with J gene TRBJ2-7; TRBD1 matches 9 bases. The CDR3 runs to 16 residues. V lost 7 bases to trimming and J lost 0 bases; unmatched junction nucleotides: 11. Germline V gene sequence: CDR1 SGDLS, CDR2 YYNGEE. CDR3: CASGPGTGNPSYEQYF. CDR3 coding DNA: TGTGCCAGCGGACCCGGGACAGGGAACCCCTCCTACGAGCAGTACTTC.